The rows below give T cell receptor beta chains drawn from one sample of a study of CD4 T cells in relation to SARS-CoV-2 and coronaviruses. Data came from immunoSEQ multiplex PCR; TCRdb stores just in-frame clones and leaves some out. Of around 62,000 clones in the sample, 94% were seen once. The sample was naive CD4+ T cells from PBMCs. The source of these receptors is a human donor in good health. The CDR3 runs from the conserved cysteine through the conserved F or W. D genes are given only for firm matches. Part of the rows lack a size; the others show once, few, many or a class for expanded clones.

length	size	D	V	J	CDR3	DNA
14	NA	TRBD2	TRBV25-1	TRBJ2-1	CASGLAGSYNEQFF	TGTGCCAGTGGACTAGCGGGTTCCTACAATGAGCAGTTCTTC
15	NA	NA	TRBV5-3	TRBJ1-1	CARSSKDRSNTEAFF	TGTGCCAGAAGCTCGAAGGACCGCTCGAACACTGAAGCTTTCTTT
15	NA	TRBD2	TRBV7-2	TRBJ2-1	CASSFTSGGYNEQFF	TGTGCCAGCAGCTTCACTAGCGGGGGATACAATGAGCAGTTCTTC
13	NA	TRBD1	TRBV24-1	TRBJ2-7	CATSDGTAYEQYF	TGTGCCACCAGTGACGGGACAGCTTACGAGCAGTACTTC
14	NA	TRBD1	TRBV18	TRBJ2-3	CASSPGQGTDTQYF	TGTGCCAGCTCACCGGGACAGGGGACAGATACGCAGTATTTT
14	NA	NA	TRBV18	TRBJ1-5	CASSPQGRDQPQHF	TGTGCCAGCTCACCTCAGGGTAGGGATCAGCCCCAGCATTTT
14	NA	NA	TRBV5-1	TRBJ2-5	CASSLGEYQETQYF	TGCGCCAGCAGCTTGGGAGAATACCAAGAGACCCAGTACTTC
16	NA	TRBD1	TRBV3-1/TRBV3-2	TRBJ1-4	CASGPQPGTVNEKLFF	TGTGCCAGCGGTCCCCAACCCGGGACAGTAAATGAAAAACTGTTTTTT
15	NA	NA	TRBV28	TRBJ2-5	CASSFQGSYQETQYF	TGTGCCAGCAGTTTCCAGGGCTCGTACCAAGAGACCCAGTACTTC
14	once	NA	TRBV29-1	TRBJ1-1	CSVERPPGNTEAFF	TGCAGCGTTGAACGTCCACCGGGGAACACTGAAGCTTTCTTT
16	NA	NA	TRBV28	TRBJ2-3	CASSNNDWASTDTQYF	TGTGCCAGCTCTAACAACGACTGGGCTAGCACAGATACGCAGTATTTT
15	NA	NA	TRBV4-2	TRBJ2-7	CASSQESGVPYEQYF	TGTGCCAGCAGCCAAGAAAGCGGTGTCCCCTACGAGCAGTACTTC
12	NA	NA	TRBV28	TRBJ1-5	CASSLLLQPQHF	TGTGCCAGCAGTTTACTTTTGCAGCCCCAGCATTTT
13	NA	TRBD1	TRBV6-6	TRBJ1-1	CASSLPGGTEAFF	TGTGCCAGCAGCCTGCCAGGGGGCACTGAAGCTTTCTTT
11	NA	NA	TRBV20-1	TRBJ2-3	CSARRTDTQYF	TGCAGTGCTAGACGCACGGATACGCAGTATTTT
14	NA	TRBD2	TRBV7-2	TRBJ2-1	CASTRGRGDNEQFF	TGTGCCAGCACCCGGGGGCGGGGGGACAATGAGCAGTTCTTC
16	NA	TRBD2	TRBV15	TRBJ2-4	CATSTRTSGANNIQYF	TGTGCCACCAGCACCCGGACTAGCGGGGCTAATAACATTCAGTACTTC
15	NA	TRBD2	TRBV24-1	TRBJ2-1	CATSGTSDSYNEQFF	TGTGCCACCAGTGGGACTAGCGACTCCTACAATGAGCAGTTCTTC
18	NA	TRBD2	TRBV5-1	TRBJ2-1	CASSLGLTSARAQNEQFF	TGCGCCAGCAGCTTGGGCCTCACTAGCGCCCGAGCTCAGAATGAGCAGTTCTTC
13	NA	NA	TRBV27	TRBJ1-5	CASTESLVRPQHF	TGTGCCAGCACCGAGAGTCTAGTACGGCCCCAGCATTTT
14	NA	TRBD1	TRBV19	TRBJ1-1	CASNDRGYNTEAFF	TGTGCCAGTAACGACAGGGGGTATAACACTGAAGCTTTCTTT
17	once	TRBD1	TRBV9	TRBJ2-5	CASSAYYDRVGQETQYF	TGTGCCAGCAGCGCATATTACGACAGGGTAGGCCAAGAGACCCAGTACTTC
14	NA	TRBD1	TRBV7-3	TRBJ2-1	CASSRGQTYNEQFF	TGTGCCAGCAGCCGGGGACAGACCTACAATGAGCAGTTCTTC
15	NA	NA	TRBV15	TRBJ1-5	CATSRAGGGNQPQHF	TGTGCCACCAGCAGAGCAGGTGGGGGCAATCAGCCCCAGCATTTT
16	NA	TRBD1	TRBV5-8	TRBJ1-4	CASSKGTGRNNEKLFF	TGTGCCAGCAGTAAGGGGACAGGACGAAATAATGAAAAACTGTTTTTT
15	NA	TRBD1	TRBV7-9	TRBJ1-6	CASSLATGFDSPLHF	TGTGCCAGCAGCTTAGCGACAGGGTTTGATTCACCCCTCCACTTT
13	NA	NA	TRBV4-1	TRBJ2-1	CASSQDRYREQFF	TGCGCCAGCAGCCAAGATCGATATAGGGAGCAGTTCTTC
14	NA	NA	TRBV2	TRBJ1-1	CASMREATNTEAFF	TGTGCCAGCATGAGAGAGGCGACGAACACTGAAGCTTTCTTT
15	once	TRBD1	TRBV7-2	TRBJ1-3	CASSLGRTGSNTIYF	TGTGCCAGCAGCTTAGGACGGACAGGGTCCAACACCATATATTTT
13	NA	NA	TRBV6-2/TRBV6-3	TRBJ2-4	CASSYPGAAIQYF	TGTGCCAGCAGTTATCCGGGGGCCGCCATTCAGTACTTC
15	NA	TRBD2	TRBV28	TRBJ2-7	CASSFWGGSSYEQYF	TGTGCCAGCAGTTTCTGGGGAGGGAGCTCCTACGAGCAGTACTTC
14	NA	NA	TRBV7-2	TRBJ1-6	CASSTGQVNSPLHF	TGTGCCAGCAGCACGGGTCAAGTTAATTCACCCCTCCACTTT
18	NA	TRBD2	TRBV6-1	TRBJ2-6	CASSEGLAGVSGANVLTF	TGTGCCAGCAGTGAAGGGCTAGCGGGAGTATCTGGGGCCAACGTCCTGACTTTC
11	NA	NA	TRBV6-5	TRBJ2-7	CASTKSLEQYF	TGTGCCAGCACCAAATCTCTCGAGCAGTACTTC
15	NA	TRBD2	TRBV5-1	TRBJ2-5	CASSFASGSKETQYF	TGCGCCAGCAGCTTTGCTAGCGGGAGCAAAGAGACCCAGTACTTC
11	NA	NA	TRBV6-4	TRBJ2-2	CASTISGELFF	TGTGCCAGCACCATAAGCGGGGAGCTGTTTTTT
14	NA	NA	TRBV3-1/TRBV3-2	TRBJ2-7	CASRLTGSTYEQYF	TGTGCCAGCAGACTCACAGGGTCTACCTACGAGCAGTACTTC
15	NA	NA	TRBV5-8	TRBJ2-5	CASSLRGRIRETQYF	TGTGCCAGCAGCTTGAGAGGACGGATTCGGGAGACCCAGTACTTC
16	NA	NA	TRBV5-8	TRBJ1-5	CASRLVQGYSNQPQHF	TGTGCCAGCAGGCTTGTACAGGGCTATAGCAATCAGCCCCAGCATTTT
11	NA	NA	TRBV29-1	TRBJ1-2	CSVGRDYGYTF	TGCAGCGTTGGACGGGACTATGGCTACACCTTC
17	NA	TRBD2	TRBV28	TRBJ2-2	CASRLGLAGAGTGELFF	TGTGCCAGCAGACTGGGACTAGCGGGAGCGGGCACCGGGGAGCTGTTTTTT
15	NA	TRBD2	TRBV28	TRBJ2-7	CASSEAGTSLYEQYF	TGTGCCAGCAGCGAAGCCGGGACTAGTCTATACGAGCAGTACTTC
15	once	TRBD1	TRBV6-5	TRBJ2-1	CASPTRDSAYNEQFF	TGTGCCAGCCCGACCCGGGACAGTGCCTACAATGAGCAGTTCTTC
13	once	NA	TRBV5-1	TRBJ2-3	CASSLGATDTQYF	TGCGCCAGCAGCTTGGGGGCCACAGATACGCAGTATTTT
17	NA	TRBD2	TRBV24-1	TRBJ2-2	CATSDFVASGRRGELFF	TGTGCCACCAGTGATTTTGTGGCTAGCGGGAGGCGTGGGGAGCTGTTTTTT
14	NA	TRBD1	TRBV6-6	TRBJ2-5	CASMVAGGRETQYF	TGTGCCAGCATGGTGGCAGGGGGACGAGAGACCCAGTACTTC